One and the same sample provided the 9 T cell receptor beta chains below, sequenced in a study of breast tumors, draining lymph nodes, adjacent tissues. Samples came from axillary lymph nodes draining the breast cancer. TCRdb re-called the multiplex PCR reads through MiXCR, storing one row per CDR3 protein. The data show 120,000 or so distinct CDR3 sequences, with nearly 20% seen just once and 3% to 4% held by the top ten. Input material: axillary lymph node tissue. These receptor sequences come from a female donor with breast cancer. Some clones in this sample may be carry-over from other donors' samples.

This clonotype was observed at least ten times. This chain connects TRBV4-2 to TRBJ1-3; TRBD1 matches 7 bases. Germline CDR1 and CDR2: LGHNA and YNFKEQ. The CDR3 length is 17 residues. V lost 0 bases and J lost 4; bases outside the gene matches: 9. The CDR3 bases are TGTGCCAGCAGCCAAGATGGGCCACAGGGGACAGGAAACACCATATATTTT. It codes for CASSQDGPQGTGNTIYF.

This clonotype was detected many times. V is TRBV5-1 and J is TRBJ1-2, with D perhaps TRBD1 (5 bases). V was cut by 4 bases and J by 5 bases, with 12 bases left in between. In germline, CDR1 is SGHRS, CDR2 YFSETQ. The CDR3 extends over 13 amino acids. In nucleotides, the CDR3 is TGCGCCAGCAGCCCCCGGGACGGGTATGGCTACACCTTC. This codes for CASSPRDGYGYTF. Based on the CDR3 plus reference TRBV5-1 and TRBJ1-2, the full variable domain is KAGVTQTPRYLIKTRGQQVTLSCSPISGHRSVSWYQQTPGQGLQFLFEYFSETQRNKGNFPGRFSGRQFSNSRSEMNVSTLELGDSALYLCASSPRDGYGYTFGSGTRLTVV.

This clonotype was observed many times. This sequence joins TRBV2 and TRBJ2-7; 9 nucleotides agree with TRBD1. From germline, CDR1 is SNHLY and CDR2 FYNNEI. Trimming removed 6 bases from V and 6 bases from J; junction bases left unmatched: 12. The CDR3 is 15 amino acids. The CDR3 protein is CASSSPGTGMREQYF. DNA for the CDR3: TGTGCCAGCAGCTCACCCGGGACAGGGATGCGCGAGCAGTACTTC.

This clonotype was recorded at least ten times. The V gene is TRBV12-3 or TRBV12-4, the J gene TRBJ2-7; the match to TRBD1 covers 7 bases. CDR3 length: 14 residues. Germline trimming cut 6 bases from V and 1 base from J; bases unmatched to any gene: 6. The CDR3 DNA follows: TGTGCCAGCAGCCGAGGGGGCAATTCCTACGAGCAGTACTTC. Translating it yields CASSRGGNSYEQYF.

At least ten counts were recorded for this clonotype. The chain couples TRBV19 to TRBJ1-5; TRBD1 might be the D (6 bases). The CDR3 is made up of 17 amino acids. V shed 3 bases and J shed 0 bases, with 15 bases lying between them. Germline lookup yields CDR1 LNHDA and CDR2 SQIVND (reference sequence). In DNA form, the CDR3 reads TGTGCCAGTAGTATCTACCACAGGGATGATAGCAATCAGCCCCAGCATTTT. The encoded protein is CASSIYHRDDSNQPQHF.

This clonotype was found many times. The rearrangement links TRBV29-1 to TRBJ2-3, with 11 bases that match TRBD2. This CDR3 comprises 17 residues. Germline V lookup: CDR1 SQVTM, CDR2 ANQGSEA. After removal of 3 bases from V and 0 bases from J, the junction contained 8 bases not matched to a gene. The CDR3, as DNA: TGCAGCGTTGAGGGGCTAGCGGGAGGCCTGAGCACAGATACGCAGTATTTT. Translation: CSVEGLAGGLSTDTQYF.

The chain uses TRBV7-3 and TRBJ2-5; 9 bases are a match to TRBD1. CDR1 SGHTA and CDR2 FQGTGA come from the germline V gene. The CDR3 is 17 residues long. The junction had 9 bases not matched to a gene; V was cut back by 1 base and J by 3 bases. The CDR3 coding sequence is TGTGCCAGCAGCTTAAATGGTCCGGGACAGGGTGAAGAGACCCAGTACTTC. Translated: CASSLNGPGQGEETQYF.

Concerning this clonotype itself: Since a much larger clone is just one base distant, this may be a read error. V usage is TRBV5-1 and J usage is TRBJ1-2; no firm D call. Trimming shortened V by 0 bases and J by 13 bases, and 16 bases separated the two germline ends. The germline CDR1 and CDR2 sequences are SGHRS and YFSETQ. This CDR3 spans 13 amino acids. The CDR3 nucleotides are TGCGCCAGCAGCTTGGACGGGGTTCCTTTCCCCACCTTC. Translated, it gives CASSLDGVPFPTF. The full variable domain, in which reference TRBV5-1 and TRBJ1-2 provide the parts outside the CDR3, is KAGVTQTPRYLIKTRGQQVTLSCSPISGHRSVSWYQQTPGQGLQFLFEYFSETQRNKGNFPGRFSGRQFSNSRSEMNVSTLELGDSALYLCASSLDGVPFPTFGSGTRLTVV.

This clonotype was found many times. Written as DNA, the CDR3 is TGTGCCAGCAGCCTCGGACGTTCGGATTCACCCCTCCACTTT. This gives the protein CASSLGRSDSPLHF. The chain has TRBV9 and TRBJ1-6; unclear D gene. V was trimmed by 4 bases and J by 8 bases, leaving 13 bases between them. The CDR3 is 14 amino acids. Germline-derived CDR1 and CDR2 are SGDLS and YYNGEE.